A single sample gave rise to the 3 T cell receptor beta chains below, sequenced in a study of CD4 T cells in relation to SARS-CoV-2 and coronaviruses (dated by TCRdb to the early 2020s). These receptors lack a known antigen. The library was built by means of the immunoSEQ multiplex PCR assay. Entries here come from immuneACCESS through TCRdb and include only in-frame sequences with V and J called. Some clones fail to appear in such tables; in the studies checked, an unresolved V gene covers under half of the shortfall, and the cause of the remainder is unknown. This sample has under 14,000 clones in its table, and 80% to 85% of those were observed once. Jointly, the top ten make up approximately 15% of the sample. CD4+ T cells from unexposed donors were collected before the COVID-19 pandemic (2011-2018). The EasySep CD4+ T cell isolation kit was used to isolate CD4+ T cells once the cultures had run for roughly 11 days.

The specimen was CD4+ T cells from PBMCs, cultured in vitro. These receptors originate from a human donor in good health.

The chain is built from TRBV2 and TRBJ2-3, with 10 bases that match TRBD2. Germline CDR1 is SNHLY and CDR2 is FYNNEI. This CDR3 region has 15 residues. The V gene end was trimmed by 10 bases and the J gene end by 1 base; junction bases not matched to a gene: 8. CDR3 DNA sequence: TGTGCCAAACGAACCGGGACTAGCGGCACAGATACGCAGTATTTT. It codes for CAKRTGTSGTDTQYF.

This chain connects TRBV7-2 to TRBJ2-7; 7 bases are shared with TRBD1. Germline lookup yields CDR1 SGHTA and CDR2 FQGNSA. Trimming removed 1 base from V and 2 bases from J; junction bases left unmatched: 5. The CDR3 consists of 15 residues. The CDR3 DNA reads as TGTGCCAGCAGCTTAGGAGTCGGGACAGCCTACGAGCAGTACTTC. This translates into CASSLGVGTAYEQYF.

The DNA of the CDR3 is TGTGCCATCAGAACAGTGAACACTGAAGCTTTCTTT. This codes for CAIRTVNTEAFF. V is TRBV10-3 and J is TRBJ1-1; the D is unclear. This CDR3 comprises 12 residues. Germline CDR1 is ENHRY and CDR2 is SYGVKD. Trimming pared 6 bases from V and 0 bases from J, leaving 5 bases between.